A single sample is the source of the 22 T cell receptor beta chains below, sequenced in a study of T cells in Graves' hyperthyroidism and ophthalmopathy. Researchers amplified the TCR beta CDR3 regions from RNA transcripts. The TCR CDR3 first-round RT-PCR relied on the HTBI primer set. From the multiplex PCR reads, TCRdb called clonotypes with MiXCR, one entry per CDR3 protein. The profile covers about 640,000 distinct CDR3 sequences, with about 14% appearing a single time and around 12% taken by the ten largest. The specimen sequenced was blood. The receptors here all came from a woman in her forties or fifties with Graves' ophthalmopathy.

The genes are TRBV11-2 and TRBJ1-6; possibly TRBD1 for D (5 bases). The length of the CDR3 is 14 residues. V was trimmed by 3 bases and J by 5 bases, leaving 8 bases between them. Germline CDR1 is SGHAT and CDR2 is FQNNGV. The CDR3 DNA reads TGTGCCAGCAGCTTTCAGGGAGATAATTCACCCCTCCACTTT. It specifies CASSFQGDNSPLHF.

At least ten counts were recorded for this clonotype. V is TRBV7-3 and J is TRBJ2-7; D is unresolved. This CDR3 spans 14 amino acids. Trimming removed 5 bases at V and 1 base at J, with 12 bases between. Germline V lookup: CDR1 SGHTA, CDR2 FQGTGA. The CDR3 DNA reads as TGTGCCAGCAGCCCCGCTCACGGGTCCTACGAGCAGTACTTC. It translates to CASSPAHGSYEQYF.

This clonotype was observed many times. The chain's CDR3 is CASSFSGAGGLYEQYF. Written as DNA, the CDR3 is TGTGCCAGCAGTTTCTCGGGTGCGGGAGGGCTCTACGAGCAGTACTTC. The gene calls are TRBV28 and TRBJ2-7, with TRBD2 matching over 9 bases. Germline CDR1 reads MDHEN; CDR2 reads SYDVKM. V was pared by 3 bases and J by 3 bases, with 9 bases of the junction left unmatched. CDR3 length: 16 amino acids.

In its sample, this clonotype was seen many times. This sequence joins TRBV7-2 and TRBJ2-5; either TRBD1 or TRBD2 may fit D (5 bases each). Trimming removed 1 base from V and 2 bases from J, with 8 bases in between. CDR3 size: 14 residues. Germline-derived CDR1 and CDR2 are SGHTA and FQGNSA. CDR3: CASSLVGGQETQYF. Written as DNA, the CDR3 is TGTGCCAGCAGCTTAGTTGGGGGACAAGAGACCCAGTACTTC.

This clonotype was seen many times. The CDR3 DNA is TGCAGCGTTGTGGCGAGCGGGAGAGTCGGTGAGCAGTTCTTC. This translates into CSVVASGRVGEQFF. The J gene is TRBJ2-1, the V gene TRBV29-1, with TRBD2 matching 8 bases. Losses at the gene ends were 4 bases for V and 9 bases for J; bases not matched to a gene: 11. The CDR3 spans 14 residues. CDR1 and CDR2 (germline): SQVTM, ANQGSEA.

In this sample, this clonotype turned up many times. The chain employs TRBV28 and TRBJ1-1; 9 bases are a match to TRBD1. CDR1 MDHEN and CDR2 SYDVKM come from the germline V gene. This CDR3 comprises 13 residues. V lost 5 bases to trimming and J lost 7 bases; unmatched junction nucleotides: 5. The CDR3 DNA reads as TGTGCCAGCAGTAACAGGGGGCAGGATGAAGCTTTCTTT. It yields the protein CASSNRGQDEAFF.

At least ten counts were recorded for this clonotype. The V call is TRBV29-1, the J call TRBJ2-1, with TRBD2 identical over 12 bases. This CDR3 has 16 residues. Germline V CDR1 and CDR2: SQVTM, ANQGSEA. Trimming at V came to 2 bases and at J to 10 bases, leaving 12 bases not matched to a gene. In DNA, the CDR3 is TGCAGCGTTGAATTATTGACTAGCGGGAGAGATTACGAGCAGTTCTTC. Encoded protein: CSVELLTSGRDYEQFF.

The rearrangement uses TRBV5-6 and TRBJ2-3; the D gene could be TRBD1 or TRBD2 (6 bases each). The V gene's germline CDR1 is SGHDT and CDR2 YYEEEE. This CDR3 comprises 16 residues. V dropped 0 bases and J dropped 2 bases, with 13 bases sitting between them. CDR3 amino acids: CASSLEGGRLTDTQYF. The CDR3 DNA reads TGTGCCAGCAGCTTGGAAGGGGGGAGGCTCACAGATACGCAGTATTTT.

This rearrangement joins TRBV6-2 or TRBV6-3 to TRBJ2-7; D not resolved. Trimming pared 0 bases from V and 2 bases from J, leaving 11 bases between. The CDR3 is made up of 15 amino acids. CDR1 is MNHEY and CDR2 is SVGEGT in the germline V gene. CDR3 amino acids: CASSYSPTDTYEQYF. DNA for the CDR3: TGTGCCAGCAGTTACTCACCGACCGATACCTACGAGCAGTACTTC.

This clonotype has ten or more counts. The chain couples TRBV12-3 or TRBV12-4 to TRBJ2-1; 7 bases align to TRBD2. With 7 bases clipped from V and 4 bases from J, the junction kept 1 base outside the gene matches. The CDR3 has 12 residues. The DNA of the CDR3 is TGTGCCAGCATGCGGGGGTACAATGAGCAGTTCTTC. Its translation: CASMRGYNEQFF.

For the CDR3, the DNA is TGTGCCACCAGCAGAGGGACAGGGATCTACGAGCAGTACTTC. This sequence encodes CATSRGTGIYEQYF. V and J are TRBV15 and TRBJ2-7, with 8 bases aligning to TRBD1. This CDR3 is 14 amino acids long. The J segment lost 3 bases and the V segment lost 1 base, leaving 2 bases of the junction unmatched. Looked up from germline, CDR1 is LNHNV and CDR2 is YYDKDF (reference sequence).

The chain links TRBV14 to TRBJ2-2; 7 bases agree with TRBD1. Per germline, CDR1 SGHDN and CDR2 FVKESK. CDR3 length: 16 residues. V lost 2 bases, J lost 1 base, and 4 bases stayed unmatched. This chain's CDR3 is CASSQLRTGNTGELFF. In DNA form, the CDR3 reads TGTGCCAGCAGCCAACTTAGGACAGGGAACACCGGGGAGCTGTTTTTT.

This clonotype was seen many times. The genes are TRBV12-3 or TRBV12-4 and TRBJ2-1; 7 bases fit TRBD2. This CDR3 has 16 residues. V was pared by 8 bases and J by 4 bases, with 14 bases of the junction left unmatched. Written as DNA, the CDR3 is TGTGCCAGCCAGAGGCGCGGGAGTGGGGATTACAATGAGCAGTTCTTC. Its translation is CASQRRGSGDYNEQFF.

V and J are TRBV3-1 and TRBJ2-5, with TRBD2 identical over 7 bases. This CDR3 is 14 amino acids long. Germline CDR1 is LGHDT and CDR2 is YNNKEL (reference sequence). V was clipped by 0 bases and J by 11 bases; unmatched bases: 9. The CDR3 nucleotides are TGTGCCAGCAGCCAAGATTGGTTGGGAGCGGGACAGTACTTC. Translation: CASSQDWLGAGQYF.

On this clonotype itself: A much larger clone differs by one base, so this may be a read error. The V gene is TRBV13, the J gene TRBJ2-3, with D perhaps assigned TRBD1 or TRBD2 (5 bases each). Trimming shortened V by 5 bases and J by 5 bases, and 14 bases separated the two germline ends. The CDR3 runs 14 residues. From germline, CDR1 is PRHDT and CDR2 FYEKMQ (reference sequence). CDR3 bases: TGTGCCAGCAGCCCGGGGCGGAGAGAAGATACGCAGTATTTT. This sequence encodes CASSPGRREDTQYF.

This clonotype was observed a few times. This chain links TRBV9 with TRBJ1-5; D gene uncertain. This CDR3 contains 13 residues. Germline-derived CDR1 and CDR2 are SGDLS and YYNGEE. Trimming took 2 bases from V and 3 from J, leaving 6 bases between them. CDR3 loop: CASSVWNNQPQHF. DNA for the CDR3: TGTGCCAGCAGCGTTTGGAACAATCAGCCCCAGCATTTT.

The chain is built from TRBV29-1 and TRBJ1-2; 11 bases match TRBD1. Germline assignment: CDR1 SQVTM and CDR2 ANQGSEA. The CDR3 totals 13 residues. J was trimmed by 3 bases and V by 7 bases; bases with no gene match: 4. CDR3 in amino acids: CSARTGGDYGYTF. CDR3 DNA: TGCAGCGCGAGGACAGGGGGCGACTATGGCTACACCTTC.

This clonotype was observed many times. The chain combines TRBV6-1 with TRBJ2-4; 8 nucleotides match TRBD1. This CDR3 has 18 residues. J was trimmed by 0 bases and V by 0 bases; bases with no gene match: 7. The V gene's germline CDR1 is MNHNS and CDR2 SASEGT. The CDR3 coding sequence is TGTGCCAGCAGTGAAGCGCGTGACAGGGGCTCAGCCAAAAACATTCAGTACTTC. This encodes CASSEARDRGSAKNIQYF.

The chain couples TRBV7-3 to TRBJ1-6; D may be TRBD1 (6 bases). The CDR3 spans 15 residues. Germline V CDR1 and CDR2: SGHTA, FQGTGA. Trimming shortened V by 5 bases and J by 10 bases, and 18 bases separated the two germline ends. The CDR3 DNA reads TGTGCCAGCAGCGAAACGACAGGACCGGACTCACCCCTCCACTTT. This sequence encodes CASSETTGPDSPLHF.

This clonotype was counted at least ten times. The V and J genes are TRBV28 and TRBJ2-7; TRBD2 might be the D (5 bases). Germline CDR1 is MDHEN and CDR2 is SYDVKM. Trimming left V 5 bases short and J 0 bases short, with 11 bases between. The CDR3 contains 14 residues. The DNA of the CDR3 is TGTGCCAGCAGTGGGAGCGGAGTCTCCTACGAGCAGTACTTC. Its protein product is CASSGSGVSYEQYF.

This sequence joins TRBV4-2 and TRBJ2-1, with 10 positions matching TRBD2. The J segment lost 15 bases and the V segment lost 6 bases, leaving 17 bases of the junction unmatched. Germline loops: CDR1 LGHNA, CDR2 YNFKEQ. The CDR3 is 15 residues long. The DNA for the CDR3 is TGTGCCAGCAGTCTGGTGGTAGCGGGAGGCCAGAATCTGTTCTTC. Translated, it gives CASSLVVAGGQNLFF.

The chain links TRBV6-2 or TRBV6-3 to TRBJ2-1; a weak D match, TRBD1 (5 bases). CDR3 length: 14 amino acids. V shed 2 bases and J shed 9 bases, with 14 bases lying between them. In germline, CDR1 is MNHEY, CDR2 SVGEGT. The CDR3, as DNA: TGTGCCAGCAGTTACATATCAGGGCGTGTTGAGCAGTTCTTC. Residues: CASSYISGRVEQFF.